A selection of T cell receptor beta chains follows, all from one sample in a study of human T cells and chemical hapten exposure. TCRdb passed the RACE reads through MiXCR, listing each CDR3 protein once. The repertoire holds 95,000 to 100,000 distinct CDR3 sequences, with around 12% as singletons. The specimen was whole blood, collected in connection with sensitization to the hapten diphenylcyclopropenone (DPC). All receptors come from a woman aged 40 to 55 with alopecia areata. Some clones in this sample may be carry-over from other donors' samples. CDR3s include the opening cysteine and the closing phenylalanine or tryptophan. The D gene is left open where the match is weak. The size field is filled for only some rows; it gives once, few, many or a size class.

v_gene,d_gene,len,abundance,j_gene,CDR3aa,CDR3nt
TRBV3-1,TRBD2,17,once,TRBJ2-1,CASSQPLAGDAYNEQFF,TGTGCCAGCAGCCAGCCCCTAGCGGGAGACGCCTACAATGAGCAGTTCTTC
TRBV20-1,TRBD1,14,few,TRBJ2-7,CSALIQGQLYEQYF,TGCAGTGCTCTGATTCAGGGACAGCTCTACGAGCAGTACTTC
TRBV5-1,-,12,few,TRBJ2-4,CASRIGYGIQYF,TGCGCCAGCAGAATTGGGTACGGCATTCAGTACTTC
TRBV7-9,TRBD1,18,many,TRBJ1-5,CASSATPGQDYSNQPQHF,TGTGCCAGCAGCGCAACGCCGGGACAGGATTATAGCAATCAGCCCCAGCATTTT
TRBV24-1,-,16,few,TRBJ1-2,CATSHPGQPTLYGYTF,TGTGCCACCAGTCATCCCGGACAGCCAACACTCTATGGCTACACCTTC
TRBV7-8,TRBD1,16,many,TRBJ1-4,CASSLSAAGGNEKLFF,TGTGCCAGCAGCTTATCCGCGGCAGGGGGTAATGAAAAACTGTTTTTT
TRBV27,TRBD2,15,-,TRBJ2-4,CASSSLAGGGNIQYF,TGTGCCAGCAGTTCCCTAGCGGGAGGAGGGAACATTCAGTACTTC
TRBV7-3,-,15,-,TRBJ2-2,CASSPSGSNTGELFF,TGTGCCAGCAGCCCGAGCGGTTCGAACACCGGGGAGCTGTTTTTT
TRBV6-2/TRBV6-3,TRBD2,14,-,TRBJ2-1,CASSPSGRAGEQFF,TGTGCCAGCTCGCCTAGCGGGAGGGCGGGGGAGCAGTTCTTC
TRBV5-4,TRBD1,14,-,TRBJ2-7,CASSLKTGNAEQYF,TGTGCCAGCAGCTTGAAGACAGGGAACGCCGAGCAGTACTTC
TRBV5-1,TRBD1,15,-,TRBJ2-5,CASSLVTGGAETQYF,TGCGCCAGCAGCCTTGTAACAGGGGGCGCGGAGACCCAGTACTTC
TRBV6-2/TRBV6-3,-,16,-,TRBJ2-5,CASSYSTGHLQETQYF,TGTGCCAGCAGTTACTCGACGGGTCACCTACAAGAGACCCAGTACTTC
TRBV20-1,-,13,-,TRBJ2-4,CSARTDAKNIQYF,TGCAGTGCTAGAACAGACGCCAAAAACATTCAGTACTTC
TRBV3-1,TRBD2,17,few,TRBJ2-5,CASSQGSGTSGQETQYF,TGTGCCAGCAGCCAAGGTTCCGGGACTAGCGGGCAAGAGACCCAGTACTTC
TRBV5-1,-,13,few,TRBJ1-4,CASRGVVSEKLFF,TGCGCCAGCAGGGGGGTCGTAAGTGAAAAACTGTTTTTT
TRBV20-1,-,14,few,TRBJ2-4,CSARDGGGKNIQYF,TGCAGTGCTAGAGACGGGGGAGGCAAAAACATTCAGTACTTC
TRBV29-1,-,12,-,TRBJ1-2,CSVATHNYGYTF,TGCAGCGTTGCGACACATAACTATGGCTACACCTTC
TRBV7-6,-,14,few,TRBJ2-3,CASSLRPARDTQYF,TGTGCCAGCAGCTTAAGGCCAGCGCGGGATACGCAGTATTTT
TRBV6-2/TRBV6-3,-,19,many,TRBJ2-6,CASSYIATGRFSGANVLTF,TGTGCCAGCAGTTACATAGCTACAGGCCGATTCTCTGGGGCCAACGTCCTGACTTTC
TRBV5-1,-,15,-,TRBJ1-5,CASSAAGYSNQPQHF,TGCGCCAGCAGCGCGGCAGGGTATAGCAATCAGCCCCAGCATTTT
TRBV7-8,-,16,-,TRBJ2-5,CASSPTGVGDQETQYF,TGTGCCAGCAGCCCTACGGGGGTGGGGGACCAAGAGACCCAGTACTTC
TRBV6-5,TRBD1,16,-,TRBJ2-5,CASSPRSSTGGETQYF,TGTGCCAGCAGCCCTCGGTCCTCGACAGGGGGGGAGACCCAGTACTTC
TRBV30,-,12,many,TRBJ1-2,CAWSPYRDAYTF,TGTGCCTGGAGCCCGTACAGGGACGCCTACACCTTC
TRBV20-1,-,12,-,TRBJ2-5,CSGWQGDETQYF,TGCAGTGGTTGGCAGGGAGACGAGACCCAGTACTTC
TRBV12-3/TRBV12-4,-,13,many,TRBJ1-1,CASSRDSNTEAFF,TGTGCCAGCAGCAGAGACAGTAACACTGAAGCTTTCTTT
TRBV20-1,TRBD1,14,-,TRBJ1-1,CSARDRGLRTEAFF,TGCAGTGCTAGAGATAGGGGGCTCAGGACTGAAGCTTTCTTT
TRBV9,-,14,-,TRBJ2-1,CASSADQVWLEQFF,TGTGCCAGCAGCGCGGACCAAGTCTGGCTTGAGCAGTTCTTC
TRBV29-1,-,14,-,TRBJ1-1,CSGEAGGMNTEAFF,TGCAGCGGTGAAGCGGGCGGTATGAACACTGAAGCTTTCTTT
TRBV4-3,-,16,-,TRBJ2-5,CASSQEAWRTQETQYF,TGCGCCAGCAGCCAAGAGGCATGGCGGACGCAAGAGACCCAGTACTTC
TRBV2,-,13,many,TRBJ2-5,CASSRDSQETQYF,TGTGCCAGCAGCCGCGACAGTCAAGAGACCCAGTACTTC
TRBV12-3/TRBV12-4,-,14,many,TRBJ2-2,CASSLGPDPGELFF,TGTGCCAGCAGTTTAGGACCCGACCCCGGGGAGCTGTTTTTT
TRBV7-3,-,14,many,TRBJ1-1,CASRGLSLNTEAFF,TGTGCCAGCAGGGGTTTGTCCTTGAACACTGAAGCTTTCTTT
TRBV27,TRBD2,15,many,TRBJ2-3,CASSFSPSGRISQYF,TGTGCCAGCAGTTTCTCCCCTAGCGGGAGAATCTCGCAGTATTTT
TRBV6-2/TRBV6-3,-,13,many,TRBJ2-5,CASSYWKGETQYF,TGTGCCAGCAGTTACTGGAAAGGGGAGACCCAGTACTTC
TRBV28,TRBD1,15,few,TRBJ2-3,CASPPRGQGGDTQYF,TGTGCCAGCCCACCCCGCGGACAGGGGGGAGATACGCAGTATTTT
TRBV7-9,TRBD1,14,many,TRBJ2-2,CASRQGTGTGELFF,TGTGCCAGCAGACAGGGGACCGGCACCGGGGAGCTGTTTTTT